This entry is about one T cell receptor beta chain. The antigen remains undetermined. This sample was included in a study of beta chain features in type 1 diabetes. Study information: Summed over all samples, the examined sorted cells came to 95 million to 130 million. General observations from the study: There was no resolution here of whether HLA type influences TCRB rearrangement.

Each of the CD4+ naive, central memory, regulatory and stem cell-like memory populations was sorted via CD45RO/CCR7/CD25/CD127/CD95/CD27. Isolated RNA was reverse transcribed in full, so expressed TCRB transcripts were sequenced. The assay was immunoSEQ multiplex PCR, and TCRdb's table has in-frame clones only and misses some. The sample shows more than 300,000 clones, approximately 8.2% of them seen only once. Germline trimming cut 0 bases from V and 4 bases from J; bases unmatched to any gene: 9. Per germline, CDR1 KGHSH and CDR2 LQKENI. CDR3 length: 18 residues. The specimen sequenced was central memory CD4+ T cells from blood. The receptor was derived from a woman aged 18-29 years in good health. The chain uses TRBV18 and TRBJ2-3, with 11 bases identical to TRBD2. The CDR3 sequence: CASSPPWLAGGYADTQYF. Written as DNA, the CDR3 is TGTGCCAGCTCACCACCGTGGCTAGCGGGAGGATATGCAGATACGCAGTATTTT. The full variable domain, with the rest looked up from reference TRBV18 and TRBJ2-3, is NAGVMQNPRHLVRRRGQEARLRCSPMKGHSHVYWYRQLPEEGLKFMVYLQKENIIDESGMPKERFSAEFPKEGPSILRIQQVVRGDSAAYFCASSPPWLAGGYADTQYFGPGTRLTVL.